This passage covers 7 T cell receptor beta chains from one sample sequenced in a study of long-term antiretroviral therapy in people with HIV (dated by TCRdb to the early 2020s). The immunoSEQ hsTCRB v3.0 assay was used at survey level resolution to sequence the TRB variable region. TCRdb's version of the immuneACCESS table is confined to in-frame rearrangements and falls short of the full clone set. An unresolved V gene accounts for under half of the shortfall where checked; the remainder is of unknown origin. The sample has about 33,000 clones on record, 95% to 96% of them singletons. Over 2% of the sample goes to the ten largest clones. This specimen was unsorted PBMCs, taken 6.5 to 6.6 years after starting antiretroviral therapy. These receptors were taken from a man in his thirties or forties with HIV.

The V and J genes are TRBV5-5 and TRBJ2-7; 7 positions match TRBD2. This CDR3 has 12 residues. The V segment lost 4 bases and the J segment 5 bases; nucleotides outside the gene matches: 3. CDR1 is SGHKS and CDR2 is YYEKEE in the germline V gene (reference sequence). Written as DNA, the CDR3 is TGTGCCAGCAGCGGACTAGGGAACGAGCAGTACTTC. Residues: CASSGLGNEQYF. The complete variable domain, with remaining parts taken from reference TRBV5-5 and TRBJ2-7, reads DAGVTQSPTHLIKTRGQQVTLRCSPISGHKSVSWYQQVLGQGPQFIFQYYEKEERGRGNFPDRFSARQFPNYSSELNVNALLLGDSALYLCASSGLGNEQYFGPGTRLTVT.

The rearrangement uses TRBV25-1 and TRBJ1-2; D is perhaps TRBD1 (6 bases). V was clipped by 8 bases and J by 6 bases, with 10 bases between them. From germline, CDR1 is MGHDK and CDR2 SYGVNS. The length of the CDR3 is 11 residues. The CDR3 DNA reads TGTGCCAGCGGACAGCGCAATGGCTACACCTTC. Translating it yields CASGQRNGYTF.

The rearrangement links TRBV27 to TRBJ2-2; D remains ambiguous. Trimming pared 2 bases from V and 1 base from J, leaving 8 bases between. In germline, CDR1 is MNHEY, CDR2 SMNVEV (reference sequence). This CDR3 region has 15 residues. The CDR3 coding sequence is TGTGCCAGCAGTTTAGACCCTAAGAACACCGGGGAGCTGTTTTTT. This gives the protein CASSLDPKNTGELFF.

The CDR3, as DNA: TGTGCCAGCAGTACGTTGGTAGCAACTAATGAAAAACTGTTTTTT. Translated: CASSTLVATNEKLFF. The chain has TRBV2 and TRBJ1-4, with D uncertain. The CDR3 runs to 15 residues. CDR1 and CDR2 from the germline V gene are SNHLY and FYNNEI. V was cut by 5 bases and J by 0 bases, with 10 bases left in between.

This clone was recorded a few times. V gene TRBV6-5 combines with J gene TRBJ1-2; D gene unclear. CDR1 is MNHEY, CDR2 SVGAGI, per germline. V shed 4 bases and J shed 6 bases, with 15 bases lying between them. This CDR3 has 14 residues. The DNA of the CDR3 is TGTGCCAGCAGTTCCACCCCCGTTACGAATGGCTACACCTTC. This codes for CASSSTPVTNGYTF.

The rearrangement uses TRBV30 and TRBJ2-5, with D perhaps matching TRBD1 (5 bases). The CDR3 has 14 residues. Trimming took off 4 bases at V and 1 base at J, with 13 bases between the two ends. The germline V gene has CDR1 GTSNPN and CDR2 SVGIG (reference sequence). Here the CDR3 reads CAWKGAAPQETQYF. In DNA form, the CDR3 reads TGTGCCTGGAAAGGGGCAGCACCCCAAGAGACCCAGTACTTC.

The gene calls are TRBV6-1 and TRBJ2-1; D ambiguous. CDR1 is MNHNS, CDR2 SASEGT, per germline. Trimming removed 3 bases from V and 4 bases from J, with 4 bases in between. The CDR3 extends over 12 amino acids. Written as DNA, the CDR3 is TGTGCCAGCAGTGACAGGTACAATGAGCAGTTCTTC. It translates to CASSDRYNEQFF.